This TCR beta chain was captured by sequencing in a study of OX40 agonist ivuxolimab in advanced cancers. Study-wide background: An anti-OX40 (CD134) antibody with agonistic activity, ivuxolimab, was administered to patients. Cohort: 80% to 85% men, mean age approximately 60, aged roughly 20 to 79. Every 2 weeks, ivuxolimab was infused into the patients intravenously at between 0.01 and 10 mg/kg. Patients with hepatocellular carcinoma, melanoma, renal cell or head and neck cancer made up the dose-escalation patients.

CDR3 length: 11 residues. The V end lost 5 bases, the J end lost 7 bases, and 6 bases lay between the germline ends. The germline V gene has CDR1 MNHNS and CDR2 SASEGT. TCRdb keeps only in-frame clones here, not all; method: immunoSEQ multiplex PCR. The sample includes approximately 60,000 clones, about four fifths seen only once; the top ten take about 2.5%. This chain links TRBV6-1 with TRBJ2-1; the D is unclear. This TCR was sampled from an adult with an advanced solid tumor such as melanoma, head and neck, liver or kidney cancer. This sample comprised CD4+ or CD8+ T cells sorted from blood, obtained in a trial of the OX40 agonist ivuxolimab. The CDR3 region is CASSKRNEQFF. CDR3 coding DNA: TGTGCCAGCAGTAAACGGAATGAGCAGTTCTTC.